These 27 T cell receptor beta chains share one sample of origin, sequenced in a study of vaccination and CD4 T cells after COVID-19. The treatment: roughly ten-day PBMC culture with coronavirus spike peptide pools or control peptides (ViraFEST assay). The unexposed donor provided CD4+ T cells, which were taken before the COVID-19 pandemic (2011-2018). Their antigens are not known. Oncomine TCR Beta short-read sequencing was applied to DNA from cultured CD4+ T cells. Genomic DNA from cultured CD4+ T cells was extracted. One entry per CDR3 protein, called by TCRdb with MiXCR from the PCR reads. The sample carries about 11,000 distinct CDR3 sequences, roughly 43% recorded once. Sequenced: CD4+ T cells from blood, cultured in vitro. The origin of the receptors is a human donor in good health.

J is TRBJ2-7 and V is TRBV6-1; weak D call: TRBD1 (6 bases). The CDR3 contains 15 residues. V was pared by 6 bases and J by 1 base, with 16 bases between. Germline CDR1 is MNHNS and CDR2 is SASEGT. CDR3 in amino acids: CASSKERGMSYEQYF. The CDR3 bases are TGTGCCAGCAGCAAAGAGAGGGGGATGTCCTACGAGCAGTACTTC.

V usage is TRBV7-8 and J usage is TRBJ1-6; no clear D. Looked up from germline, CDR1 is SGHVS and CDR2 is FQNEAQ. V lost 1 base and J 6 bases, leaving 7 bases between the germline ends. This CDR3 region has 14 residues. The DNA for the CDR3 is TGTGCCAGCAGCTTAGTAGCAGCTAATTCACCCCTCCACTTT. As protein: CASSLVAANSPLHF. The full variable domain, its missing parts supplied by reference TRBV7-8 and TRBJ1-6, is GAGVSQSPRYKVAKRGQDVALRCDPISGHVSLFWYQQALGQGPEFLTYFQNEAQLDKSGLPSDRFFAERPEGSVSTLKIQRTQQEDSAVYLCASSLVAANSPLHFGNGTRLTVT.

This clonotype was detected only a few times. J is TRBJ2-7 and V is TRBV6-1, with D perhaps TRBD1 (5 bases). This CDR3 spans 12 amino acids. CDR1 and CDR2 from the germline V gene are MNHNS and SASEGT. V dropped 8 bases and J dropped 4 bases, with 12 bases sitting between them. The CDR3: CASGARWYEQYF. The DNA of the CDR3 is TGTGCCAGCGGGGCGCGGTGGTACGAGCAGTACTTC.

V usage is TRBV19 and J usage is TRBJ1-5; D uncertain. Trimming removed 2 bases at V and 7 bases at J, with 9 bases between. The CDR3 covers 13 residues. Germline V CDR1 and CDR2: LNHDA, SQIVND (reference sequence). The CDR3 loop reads CASSIRGKQPQHF. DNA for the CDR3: TGTGCCAGTAGTATACGAGGGAAACAGCCCCAGCATTTT.

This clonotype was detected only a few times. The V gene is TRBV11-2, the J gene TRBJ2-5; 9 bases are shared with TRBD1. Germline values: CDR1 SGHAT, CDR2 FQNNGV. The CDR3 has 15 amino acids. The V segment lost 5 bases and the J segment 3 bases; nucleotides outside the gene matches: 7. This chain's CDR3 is CASSHPGQGKETQYF. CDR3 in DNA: TGTGCCAGCAGCCATCCGGGACAGGGTAAAGAGACCCAGTACTTC.

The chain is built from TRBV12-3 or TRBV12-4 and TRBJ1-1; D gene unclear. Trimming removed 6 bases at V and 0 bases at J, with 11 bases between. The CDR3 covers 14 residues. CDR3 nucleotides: TGTGCCAGCAGGGTTTCGAGGGTGAACACTGAAGCTTTCTTT. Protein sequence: CASRVSRVNTEAFF.

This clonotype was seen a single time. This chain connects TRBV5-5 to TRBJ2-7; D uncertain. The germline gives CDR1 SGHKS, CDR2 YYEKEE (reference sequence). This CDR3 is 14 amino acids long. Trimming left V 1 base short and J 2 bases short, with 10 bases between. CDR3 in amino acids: CASSLWHQPYEQYF. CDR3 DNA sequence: TGTGCCAGCAGCTTGTGGCACCAGCCCTACGAGCAGTACTTC.

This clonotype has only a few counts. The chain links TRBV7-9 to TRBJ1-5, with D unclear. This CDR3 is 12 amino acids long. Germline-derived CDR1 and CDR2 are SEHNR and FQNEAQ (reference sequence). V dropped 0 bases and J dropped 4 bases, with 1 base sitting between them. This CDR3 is CASSLANQPQHF. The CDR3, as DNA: TGTGCCAGCAGCTTAGCTAATCAGCCCCAGCATTTT.

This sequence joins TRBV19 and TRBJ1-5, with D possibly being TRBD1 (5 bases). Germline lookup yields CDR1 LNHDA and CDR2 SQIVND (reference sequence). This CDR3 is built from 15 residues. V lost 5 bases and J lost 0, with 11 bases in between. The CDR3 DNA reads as TGTGCCAGTAGTCAGGACACAACTAGCAATCAGCCCCAGCATTTT. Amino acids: CASSQDTTSNQPQHF. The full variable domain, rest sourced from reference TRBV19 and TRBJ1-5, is DGGITQSPKYLFRKEGQNVTLSCEQNLNHDAMYWYRQDPGQGLRLIYYSQIVNDFQKGDIAEGYSVSREKKESFPLTVTSAQKNPTAFYLCASSQDTTSNQPQHFGDGTRLSIL.

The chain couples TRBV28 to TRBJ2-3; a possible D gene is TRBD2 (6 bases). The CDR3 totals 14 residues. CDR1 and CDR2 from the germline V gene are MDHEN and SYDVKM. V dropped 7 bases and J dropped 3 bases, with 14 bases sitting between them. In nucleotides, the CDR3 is TGTGCCAGCAACCCGGGAGCCCGGACAGATACGCAGTATTTT. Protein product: CASNPGARTDTQYF.

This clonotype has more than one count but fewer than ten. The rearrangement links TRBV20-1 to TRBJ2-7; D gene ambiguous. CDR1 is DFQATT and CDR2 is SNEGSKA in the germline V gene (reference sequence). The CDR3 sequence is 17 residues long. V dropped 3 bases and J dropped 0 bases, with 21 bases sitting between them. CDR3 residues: CSARLPSALTLSYEQYF. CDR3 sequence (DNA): TGCAGTGCTAGGTTGCCATCCGCCCTGACCCTCTCCTACGAGCAGTACTTC.

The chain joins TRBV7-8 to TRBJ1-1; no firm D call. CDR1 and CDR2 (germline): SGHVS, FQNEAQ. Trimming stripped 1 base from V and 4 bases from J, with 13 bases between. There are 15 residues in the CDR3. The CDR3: CASSLVGQAFTEAFF. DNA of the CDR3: TGTGCCAGCAGCTTAGTTGGGCAGGCTTTCACTGAAGCTTTCTTT.

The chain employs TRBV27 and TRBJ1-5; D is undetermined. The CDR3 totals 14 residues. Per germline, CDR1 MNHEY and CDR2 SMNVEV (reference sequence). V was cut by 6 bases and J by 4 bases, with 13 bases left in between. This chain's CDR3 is CASSPNGVNQPQHF. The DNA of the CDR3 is TGTGCCAGCAGCCCAAACGGAGTGAATCAGCCCCAGCATTTT.

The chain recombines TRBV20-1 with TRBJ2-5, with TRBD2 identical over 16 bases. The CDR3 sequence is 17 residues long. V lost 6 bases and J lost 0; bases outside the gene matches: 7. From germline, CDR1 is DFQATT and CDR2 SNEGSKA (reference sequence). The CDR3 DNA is TGCAGTGCGTCCGGGACTAGCGGGAGGGGGTACCAAGAGACCCAGTACTTC. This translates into CSASGTSGRGYQETQYF.

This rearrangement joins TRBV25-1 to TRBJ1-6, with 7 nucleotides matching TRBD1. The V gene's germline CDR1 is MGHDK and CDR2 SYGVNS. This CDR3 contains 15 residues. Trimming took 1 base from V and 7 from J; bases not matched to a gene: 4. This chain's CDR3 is CASSELDRPNSPLHF. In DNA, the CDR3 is TGTGCCAGCAGTGAATTGGACAGGCCAAATTCACCCCTCCACTTT.

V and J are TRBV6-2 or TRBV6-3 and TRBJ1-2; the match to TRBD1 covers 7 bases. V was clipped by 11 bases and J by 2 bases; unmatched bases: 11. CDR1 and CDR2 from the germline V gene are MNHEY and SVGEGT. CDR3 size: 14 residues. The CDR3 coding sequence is TGTGCCGGATCCGACAGGGTAGGGAACTATGGCTACACCTTC. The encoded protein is CAGSDRVGNYGYTF.

This CDR3 is CASSFASTGNTEAFF. CDR3 nucleotides: TGTGCCAGCAGCTTCGCTTCAACAGGCAACACTGAAGCTTTCTTT. The V gene is TRBV11-2, the J gene TRBJ1-1; D is possibly TRBD1 (5 bases). V lost 3 bases, J lost 2 bases, and 13 bases lay in between. The CDR3 sequence is 15 residues long. CDR1 is SGHAT, CDR2 FQNNGV, per germline.

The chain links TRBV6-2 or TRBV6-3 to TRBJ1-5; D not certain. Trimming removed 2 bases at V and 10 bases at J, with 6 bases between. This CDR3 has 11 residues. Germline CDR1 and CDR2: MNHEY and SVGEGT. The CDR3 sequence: CASSYPAPQHF. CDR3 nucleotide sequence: TGTGCCAGCAGTTACCCTGCACCCCAGCATTTT.

The CDR3 region has the DNA TGTGCCAGCAGTTCGCCCGGGGGTAGCAATCAGCCCCAGCATTTT. Its translation: CASSSPGGSNQPQHF. V and J are TRBV28 and TRBJ1-5; weak D call: TRBD1 (5 bases). Germline lookup yields CDR1 MDHEN and CDR2 SYDVKM. The CDR3 is made up of 15 amino acids. Between the trimmed V and J ends, which lost 4 bases and 0 bases, there was a span of 10 bases.

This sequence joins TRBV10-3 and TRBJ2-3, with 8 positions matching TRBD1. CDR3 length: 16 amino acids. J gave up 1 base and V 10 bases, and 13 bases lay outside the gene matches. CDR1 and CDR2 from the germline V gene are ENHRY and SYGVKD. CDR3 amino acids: CATRQGSQGRTDTQYF. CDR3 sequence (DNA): TGTGCCACCAGACAGGGGTCCCAAGGACGCACAGATACGCAGTATTTT.

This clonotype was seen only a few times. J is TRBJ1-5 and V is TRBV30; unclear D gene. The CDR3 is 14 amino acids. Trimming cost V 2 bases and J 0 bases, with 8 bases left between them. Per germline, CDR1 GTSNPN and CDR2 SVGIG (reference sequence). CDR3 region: CAWSWRSSNQPQHF. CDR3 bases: TGTGCCTGGAGTTGGCGCAGTAGCAATCAGCCCCAGCATTTT. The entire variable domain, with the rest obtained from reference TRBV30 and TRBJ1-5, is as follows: SQTIHQWPATLVQPVGSPLSLECTVEGTSNPNLYWYRQAAGRGLQLLFYSVGIGQISSEVPQNLSASRPQDRQFILSSKKLLLSDSGFYLCAWSWRSSNQPQHFGDGTRLSIL.

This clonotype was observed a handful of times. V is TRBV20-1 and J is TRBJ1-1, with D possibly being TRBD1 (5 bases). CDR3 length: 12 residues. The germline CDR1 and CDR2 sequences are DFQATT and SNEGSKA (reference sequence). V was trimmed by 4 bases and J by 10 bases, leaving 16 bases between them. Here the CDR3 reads CSATGARPLAFF. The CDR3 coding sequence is TGCAGTGCTACTGGGGCTAGGCCCCTAGCTTTCTTT.

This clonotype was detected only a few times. In DNA, the CDR3 is TGTGCCAGCAGTGTGGGACAGGGGTCCCAGCCCCAGCATTTT. It encodes CASSVGQGSQPQHF. This rearrangement joins TRBV27 to TRBJ1-5; 10 positions match TRBD1. Trimming at V came to 5 bases and at J to 7 bases, leaving 5 bases not matched to a gene. The CDR3 is made up of 14 amino acids. Looked up from germline, CDR1 is MNHEY and CDR2 is SMNVEV (reference sequence).

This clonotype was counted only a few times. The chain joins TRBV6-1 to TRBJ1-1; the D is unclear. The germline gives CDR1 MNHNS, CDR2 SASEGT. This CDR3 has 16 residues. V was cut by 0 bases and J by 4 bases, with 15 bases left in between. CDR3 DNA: TGTGCCAGCAGTGAAGCGCGCATCGGGGAAGGCACTGAAGCTTTCTTT. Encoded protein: CASSEARIGEGTEAFF.

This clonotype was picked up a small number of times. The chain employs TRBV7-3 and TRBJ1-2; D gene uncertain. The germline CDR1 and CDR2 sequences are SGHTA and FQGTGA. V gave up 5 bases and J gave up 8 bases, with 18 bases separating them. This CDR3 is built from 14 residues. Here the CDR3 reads CASSPHGRPGGYTF. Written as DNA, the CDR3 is TGTGCCAGCAGCCCCCATGGACGGCCGGGGGGCTACACCTTC.

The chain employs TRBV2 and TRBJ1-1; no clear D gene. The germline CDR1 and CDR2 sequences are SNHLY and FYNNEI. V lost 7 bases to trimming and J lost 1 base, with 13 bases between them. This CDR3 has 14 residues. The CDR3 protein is CASNEDGPNTEAFF. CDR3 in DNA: TGTGCCAGCAACGAGGACGGCCCGAACACTGAAGCTTTCTTT. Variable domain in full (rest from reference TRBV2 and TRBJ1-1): EPEVTQTPSHQVTQMGQEVILRCVPISNHLYFYWYRQILGQKVEFLVSFYNNEISEKSEIFDDQFSVERPDGSNFTLKIRSTKLEDSAMYFCASNEDGPNTEAFFGQGTRLTVV.

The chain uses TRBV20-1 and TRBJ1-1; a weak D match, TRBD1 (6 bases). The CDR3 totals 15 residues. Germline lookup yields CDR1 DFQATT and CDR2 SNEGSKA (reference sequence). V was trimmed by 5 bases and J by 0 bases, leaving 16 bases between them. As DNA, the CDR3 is TGCAGTGCTCCCGGGACAACCGCGGTGAACACTGAAGCTTTCTTT. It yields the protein CSAPGTTAVNTEAFF.